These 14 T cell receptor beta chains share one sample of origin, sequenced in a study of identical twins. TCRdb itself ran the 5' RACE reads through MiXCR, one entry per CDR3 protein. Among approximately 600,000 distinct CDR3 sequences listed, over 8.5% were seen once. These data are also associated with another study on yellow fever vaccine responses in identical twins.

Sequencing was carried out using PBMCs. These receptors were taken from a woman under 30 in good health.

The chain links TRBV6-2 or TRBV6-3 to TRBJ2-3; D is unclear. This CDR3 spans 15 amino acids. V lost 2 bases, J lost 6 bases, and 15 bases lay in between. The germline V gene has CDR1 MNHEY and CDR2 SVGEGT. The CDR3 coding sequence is TGTGCCAGCAGTTACCGAATGGATTCTGTCGATACGCAGTATTTT. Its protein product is CASSYRMDSVDTQYF.

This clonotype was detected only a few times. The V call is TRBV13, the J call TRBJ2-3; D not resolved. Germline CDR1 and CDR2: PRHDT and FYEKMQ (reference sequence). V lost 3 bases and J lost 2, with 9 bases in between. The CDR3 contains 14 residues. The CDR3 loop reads CASSLTQITDTQYF. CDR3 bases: TGTGCCAGCAGCTTGACACAGATCACAGATACGCAGTATTTT.

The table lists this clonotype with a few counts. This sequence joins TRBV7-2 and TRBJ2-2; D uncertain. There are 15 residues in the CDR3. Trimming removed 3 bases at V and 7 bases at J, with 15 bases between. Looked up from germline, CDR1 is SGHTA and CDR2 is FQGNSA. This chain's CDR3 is CASSFHIDLGGELFF. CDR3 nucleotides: TGTGCCAGCAGCTTCCACATAGACCTGGGCGGGGAGCTGTTTTTT.

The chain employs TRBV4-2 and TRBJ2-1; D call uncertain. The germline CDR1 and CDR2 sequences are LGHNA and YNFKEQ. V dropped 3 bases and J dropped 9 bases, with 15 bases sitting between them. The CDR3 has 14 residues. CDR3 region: CASSHRRSSGEQFF. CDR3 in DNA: TGTGCCAGCAGCCACAGAAGATCCTCTGGTGAGCAGTTCTTC.

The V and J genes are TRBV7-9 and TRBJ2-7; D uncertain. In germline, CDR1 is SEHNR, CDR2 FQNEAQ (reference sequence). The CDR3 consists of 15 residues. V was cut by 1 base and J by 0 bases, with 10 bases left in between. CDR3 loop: CASSLVMGGSYEQYF. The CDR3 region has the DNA TGTGCCAGCAGCTTAGTGATGGGTGGCTCCTACGAGCAGTACTTC.

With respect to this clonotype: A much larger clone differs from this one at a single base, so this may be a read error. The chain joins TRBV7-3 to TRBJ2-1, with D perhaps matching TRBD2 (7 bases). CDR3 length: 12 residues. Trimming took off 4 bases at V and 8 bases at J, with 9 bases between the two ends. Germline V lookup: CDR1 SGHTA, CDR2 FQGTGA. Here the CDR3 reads CASSCGGHEQFF. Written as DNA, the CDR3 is TGTGCCAGCAGCTGCGGGGGCCATGAGCAGTTCTTC. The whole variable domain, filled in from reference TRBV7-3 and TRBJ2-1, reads GAGVSQTPSNKVTEKGKYVELRCDPISGHTALYWYRQSLGQGPEFLIYFQGTGAADDSGLPNDRFFAVRPEGSVSTLKIQRTERGDSAVYLCASSCGGHEQFFGPGTRLTVL.

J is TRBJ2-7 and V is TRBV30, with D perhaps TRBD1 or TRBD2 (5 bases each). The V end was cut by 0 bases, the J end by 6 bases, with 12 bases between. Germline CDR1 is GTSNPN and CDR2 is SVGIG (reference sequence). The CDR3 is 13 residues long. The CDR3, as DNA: TGTGCCTGGAGTGTGGGACGGACCGGCGAGCAGTACTTC. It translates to CAWSVGRTGEQYF.

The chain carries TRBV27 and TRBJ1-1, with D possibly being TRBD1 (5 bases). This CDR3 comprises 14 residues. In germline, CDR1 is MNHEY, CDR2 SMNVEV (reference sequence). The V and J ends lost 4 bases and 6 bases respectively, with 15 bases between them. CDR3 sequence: CASSWGYGAAEAFF. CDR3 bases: TGTGCCAGCAGTTGGGGGTATGGTGCTGCTGAAGCTTTCTTT.

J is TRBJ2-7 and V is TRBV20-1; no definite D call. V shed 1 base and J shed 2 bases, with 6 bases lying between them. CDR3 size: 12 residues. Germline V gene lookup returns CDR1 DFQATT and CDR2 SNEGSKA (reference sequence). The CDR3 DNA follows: TGCAGTGCTAGAGTGGAGCCCTACGAGCAGTACTTC. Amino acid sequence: CSARVEPYEQYF.

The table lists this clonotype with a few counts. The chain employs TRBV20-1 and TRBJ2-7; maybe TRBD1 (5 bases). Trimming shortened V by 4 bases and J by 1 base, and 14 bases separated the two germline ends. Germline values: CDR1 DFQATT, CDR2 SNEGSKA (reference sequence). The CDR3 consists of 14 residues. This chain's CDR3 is CSATTGDVSYEQYF. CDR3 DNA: TGCAGTGCTACCACAGGAGACGTTTCCTACGAGCAGTACTTC.

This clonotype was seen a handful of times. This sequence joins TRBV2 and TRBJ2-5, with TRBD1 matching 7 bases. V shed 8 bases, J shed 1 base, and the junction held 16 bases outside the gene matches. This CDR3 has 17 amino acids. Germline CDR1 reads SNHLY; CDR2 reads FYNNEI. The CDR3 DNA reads TGTGCCAGCCGCCCCCACTCCGGGACAGATTTCCAAGAGACCCAGTACTTC. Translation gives CASRPHSGTDFQETQYF.

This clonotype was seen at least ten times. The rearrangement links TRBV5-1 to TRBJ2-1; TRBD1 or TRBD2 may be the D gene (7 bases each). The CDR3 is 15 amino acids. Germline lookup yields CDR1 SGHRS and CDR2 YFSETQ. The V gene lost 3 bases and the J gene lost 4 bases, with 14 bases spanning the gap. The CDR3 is CASSSQGGFYNEQFF. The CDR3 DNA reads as TGCGCCAGCAGCTCCCAGGGGGGGTTTTACAATGAGCAGTTCTTC.

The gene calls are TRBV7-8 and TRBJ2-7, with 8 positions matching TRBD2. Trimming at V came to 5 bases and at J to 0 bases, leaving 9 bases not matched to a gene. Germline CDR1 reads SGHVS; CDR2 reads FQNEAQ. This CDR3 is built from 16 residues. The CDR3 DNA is TGTGCCAGCAGCCCGAGCGGGGGCCTGCTCTCCTACGAGCAGTACTTC. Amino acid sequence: CASSPSGGLLSYEQYF.

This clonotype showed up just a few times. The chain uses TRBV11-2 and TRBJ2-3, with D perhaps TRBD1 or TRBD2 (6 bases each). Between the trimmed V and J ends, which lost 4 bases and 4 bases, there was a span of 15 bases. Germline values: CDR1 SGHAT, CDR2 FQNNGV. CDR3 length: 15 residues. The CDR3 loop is CASSYGWRGADTQYF. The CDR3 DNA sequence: TGTGCCAGCAGCTACGGCTGGAGGGGGGCAGATACGCAGTATTTT.